The following is a T cell receptor (beta chain) sequence with its context. This CDR3 is built from 14 residues. The germline CDR1 and CDR2 sequences are SQVTM and ANQGSEA. V was shortened by 6 bases and J by 0 bases, with 14 bases between the two germline ends. The entry originates in a study of blood T cells in healthy people across ages. Primers used in a second PCR of about 6 to 11 cycles were a sample-barcoded 5' primer and a J-beta primer mix. TCRdb reprocessed the 5' RACE reads via MiXCR and lists one record per CDR3 protein. The top ten hold roughly 3.6% of the sample, which has 550,000 to 750,000 distinct CDR3 sequences, under 25% seen once. In each sample, at least 6.5 million PBMCs were isolated.

The source material was blood. The receptor was derived from a man between 65 and 85 years old in good health. The V gene is TRBV29-1, the J gene TRBJ1-1; D is unclear. The CDR3, as DNA: TGCAGCGTCGGAAGGTGGGGAATGAACACTGAAGCTTTCTTT. It yields the protein CSVGRWGMNTEAFF.